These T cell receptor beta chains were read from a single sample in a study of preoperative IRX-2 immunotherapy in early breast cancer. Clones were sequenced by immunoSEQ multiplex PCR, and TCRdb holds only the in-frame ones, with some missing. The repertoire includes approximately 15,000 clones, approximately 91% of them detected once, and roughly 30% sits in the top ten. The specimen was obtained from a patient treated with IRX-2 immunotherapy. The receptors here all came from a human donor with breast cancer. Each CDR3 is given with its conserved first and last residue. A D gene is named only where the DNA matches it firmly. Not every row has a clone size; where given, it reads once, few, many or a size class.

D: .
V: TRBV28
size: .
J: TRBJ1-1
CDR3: CASSLTGTEAFF
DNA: TGTGCCAGCAGTTTAACGGGCACTGAAGCTTTCTTT

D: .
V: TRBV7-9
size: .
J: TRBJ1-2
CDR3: CASSPIGTNYGYTF
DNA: TGTGCCAGCAGCCCAATCGGGACAAACTATGGCTACACCTTC

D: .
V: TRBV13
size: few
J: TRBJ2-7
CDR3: CASSRSGTSPYEQYF
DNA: TGTGCCAGCAGCCGTTCCGGGACAAGCCCCTACGAGCAGTACTTC

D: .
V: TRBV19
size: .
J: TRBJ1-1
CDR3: CASSIYTEAFF
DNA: TGTGCCAGTAGTATTTACACTGAAGCTTTCTTT

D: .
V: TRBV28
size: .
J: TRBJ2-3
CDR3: CASTGTSRDTQYF
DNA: TGTGCCAGCACCGGGACTTCCAGGGATACGCAGTATTTT

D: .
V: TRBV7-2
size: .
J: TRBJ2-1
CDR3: CASSLVYEQFF
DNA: TGTGCCAGCAGCTTAGTGTATGAGCAGTTCTTC

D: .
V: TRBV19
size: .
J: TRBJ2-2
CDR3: CASSEGPYTGELFF
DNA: TGTGCCAGTAGTGAAGGGCCTTACACCGGGGAGCTGTTTTTT

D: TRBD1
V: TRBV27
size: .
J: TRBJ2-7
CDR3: CASSDVGQGRYEQYF
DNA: TGTGCCAGCAGTGATGTGGGACAGGGAAGATACGAGCAGTACTTC

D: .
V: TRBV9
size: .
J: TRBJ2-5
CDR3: CASSGGWTEETQYF
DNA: TGTGCCAGCAGCGGGGGTTGGACCGAAGAGACCCAGTACTTC

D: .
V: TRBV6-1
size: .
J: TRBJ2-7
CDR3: CASSATYEQYF
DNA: TGTGCCAGCAGCGCTACCTACGAGCAGTACTTC

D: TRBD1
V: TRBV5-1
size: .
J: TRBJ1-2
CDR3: CASSPRTGQDYGYTF
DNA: TGCGCCAGCAGCCCCCGGACAGGGCAGGACTATGGCTACACCTTC

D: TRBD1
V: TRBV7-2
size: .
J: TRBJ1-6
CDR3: CASSLETGGRRSYNSPLHF
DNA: TGTGCCAGCAGCTTGGAAACAGGGGGCAGGAGGTCCTATAATTCACCCCTCCACTTT

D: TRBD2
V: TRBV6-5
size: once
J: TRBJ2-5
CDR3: CASSTASGGQETQYF
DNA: TGTGCCAGCAGTACCGCTAGCGGGGGGCAAGAGACCCAGTACTTC

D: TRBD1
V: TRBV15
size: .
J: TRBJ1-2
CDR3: CATSRDGTANYGYTF
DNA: TGTGCCACCAGCAGAGATGGGACAGCGAACTATGGCTACACCTTC

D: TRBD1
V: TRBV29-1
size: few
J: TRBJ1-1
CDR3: CSVGQGREAFF
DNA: TGCAGCGTGGGACAGGGCAGAGAAGCTTTCTTT

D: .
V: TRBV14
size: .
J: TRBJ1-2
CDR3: CASSQPGQNYGYTF
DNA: TGTGCCAGCAGCCAACCTGGACAGAACTATGGCTACACCTTC

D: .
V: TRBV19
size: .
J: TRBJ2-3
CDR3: CASRGSGGSTDTQYF
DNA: TGTGCCAGTAGAGGGTCGGGGGGCAGCACAGATACGCAGTATTTT

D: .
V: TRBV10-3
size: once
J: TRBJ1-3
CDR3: CAISVGGRGNTIYF
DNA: TGTGCCATCAGTGTAGGGGGACGTGGAAACACCATATATTTT

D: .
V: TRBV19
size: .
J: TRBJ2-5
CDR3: CASSPQGWQETQYF
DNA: TGTGCCAGTAGTCCCCAGGGTTGGCAAGAGACCCAGTACTTC

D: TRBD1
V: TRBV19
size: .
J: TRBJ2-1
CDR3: CASSIDVGRGSRNEQFF
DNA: TGTGCCAGTAGTATAGATGTCGGCAGGGGGTCCCGCAATGAGCAGTTCTTC

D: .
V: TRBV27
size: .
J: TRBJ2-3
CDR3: CASSSTDTQYF
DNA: TGTGCCAGCAGTTCCACAGATACGCAGTATTTT

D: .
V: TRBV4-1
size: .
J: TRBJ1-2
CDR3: CASSPLKGHGYGYTF
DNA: TGCGCCAGCAGCCCGCTGAAAGGGCATGGCTATGGCTACACCTTC

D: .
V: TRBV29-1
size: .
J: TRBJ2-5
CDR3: CSVEVLRGETQYF
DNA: TGCAGCGTTGAAGTTCTCAGGGGAGAGACCCAGTACTTC

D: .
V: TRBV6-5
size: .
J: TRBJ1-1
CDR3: CASIPGGAMNTEAFF
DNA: TGTGCCAGCATCCCCGGTGGGGCAATGAACACTGAAGCTTTCTTT

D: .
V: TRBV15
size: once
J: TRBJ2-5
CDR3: CATSRARQETQYF
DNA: TGTGCCACCAGCAGGGCCCGACAAGAGACCCAGTACTTC

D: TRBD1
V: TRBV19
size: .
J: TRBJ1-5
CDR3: CASSNRGLSNQPQHF
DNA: TGTGCCAGTAGTAACAGGGGGCTGAGCAATCAGCCCCAGCATTTT

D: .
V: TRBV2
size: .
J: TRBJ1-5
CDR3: CASSLQSYSNQPQHF
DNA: TGTGCCAGCAGCCTACAGAGTTATAGCAATCAGCCCCAGCATTTT

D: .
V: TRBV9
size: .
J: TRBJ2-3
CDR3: CASSSRPTDTQYF
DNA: TGTGCCAGCAGCTCGAGACCCACAGATACGCAGTATTTT

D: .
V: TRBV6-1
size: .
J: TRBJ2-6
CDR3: CASEGHAPGANVLTF
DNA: TGTGCCAGCGAGGGACACGCACCTGGGGCCAACGTCCTGACTTTC

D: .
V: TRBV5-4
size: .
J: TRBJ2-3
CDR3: CASSWLGDTQYF
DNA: TGTGCCAGCAGCTGGTTAGGGGATACGCAGTATTTT

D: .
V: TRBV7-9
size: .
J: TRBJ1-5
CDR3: CASSSGGSVHNQPQHF
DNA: TGTGCCAGCAGCTCGGGCGGCAGCGTCCACAATCAGCCCCAGCATTTT

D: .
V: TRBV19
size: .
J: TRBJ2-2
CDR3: CASTPHGNIGELFF
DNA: TGTGCCAGTACCCCACACGGGAATATCGGGGAGCTGTTTTTT

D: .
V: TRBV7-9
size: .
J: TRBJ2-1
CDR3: CASSPGRSSYNEQFF
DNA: TGTGCCAGCAGCCCAGGCAGGAGCTCCTACAATGAGCAGTTCTTC

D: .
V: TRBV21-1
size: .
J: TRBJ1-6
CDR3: CASSSAGTGVNSPLHF
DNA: TGTGCCAGCAGCAGCGCCGGGACAGGGGTGAATTCACCCCTCCACTTT

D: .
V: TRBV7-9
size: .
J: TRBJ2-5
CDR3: CASSLSEGVQETQYF
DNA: TGTGCCAGCAGCTTATCCGAGGGAGTCCAAGAGACCCAGTACTTC

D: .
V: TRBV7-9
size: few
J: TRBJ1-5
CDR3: CASSLDSQPQHF
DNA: TGTGCCAGCAGCTTAGACAGTCAGCCCCAGCATTTT

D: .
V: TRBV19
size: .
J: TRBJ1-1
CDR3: CASSMGWGGTEAFF
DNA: TGTGCCAGTAGTATGGGGTGGGGGGGAACTGAAGCTTTCTTT

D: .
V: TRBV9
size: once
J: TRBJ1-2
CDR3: CASSPPFSGEVRLVYGYTF
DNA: TGTGCCAGCAGCCCCCCGTTTTCAGGGGAGGTTCGTCTGGTCTATGGCTACACCTTC

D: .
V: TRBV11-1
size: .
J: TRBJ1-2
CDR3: CASSLEGLLF
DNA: TGTGCCAGCAGCTTAGAGGGACTTCTCTTC

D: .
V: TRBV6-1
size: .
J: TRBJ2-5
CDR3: CASSEPGVETQYF
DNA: TGTGCCAGCAGTGAACCGGGTGTGGAGACCCAGTACTTC

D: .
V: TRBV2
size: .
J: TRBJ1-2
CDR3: CASSPDSFNYGYTF
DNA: TGTGCCAGCAGCCCAGACAGCTTTAACTATGGCTACACCTTC

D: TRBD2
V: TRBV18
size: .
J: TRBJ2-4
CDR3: CASSLGGNIQYF
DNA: TGTGCCAGCTCATTGGGGGGGAACATTCAGTACTTC

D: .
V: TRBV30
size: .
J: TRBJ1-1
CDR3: CAWRVGVGTEAFF
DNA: TGTGCCTGGAGGGTCGGGGTGGGCACTGAAGCTTTCTTT

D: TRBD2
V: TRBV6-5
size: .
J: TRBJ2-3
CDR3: CAIRGLATDTQYF
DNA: TGTGCCATCCGGGGACTAGCTACGGATACGCAGTATTTT

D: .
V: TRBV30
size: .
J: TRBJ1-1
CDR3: CAWRRGATEAFF
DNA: TGTGCCTGGAGGCGGGGGGCTACTGAAGCTTTCTTT

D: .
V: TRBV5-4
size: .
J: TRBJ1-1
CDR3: CASSLFPGHQNTEAFF
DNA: TGTGCCAGCAGCCTCTTTCCGGGACACCAGAACACTGAAGCTTTCTTT

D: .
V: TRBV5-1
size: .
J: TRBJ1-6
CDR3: CASSSGTQNSPLHF
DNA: TGCGCCAGCAGCTCCGGGACACAAAATTCACCCCTCCACTTT

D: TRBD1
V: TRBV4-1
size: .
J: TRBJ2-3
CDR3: CASSPYGTGAADTQYF
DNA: TGCGCCAGCAGCCCCTATGGGACAGGGGCGGCAGATACGCAGTATTTT

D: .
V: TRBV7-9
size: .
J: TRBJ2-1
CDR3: CASSLRTGSYNEQFF
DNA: TGTGCCAGCAGCTTAAGGACTGGATCCTACAATGAGCAGTTCTTC

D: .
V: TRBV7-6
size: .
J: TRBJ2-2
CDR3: CASSPRLVSGELFF
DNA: TGTGCCAGCAGCCCCCGACTAGTTTCCGGGGAGCTGTTTTTT

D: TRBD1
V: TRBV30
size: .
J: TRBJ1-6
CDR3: CAWSVGTAPPLHF
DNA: TGTGCCTGGAGTGTTGGGACAGCCCCACCCCTCCACTTT

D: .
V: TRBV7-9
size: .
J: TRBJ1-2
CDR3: CASSPDRLNYGYTF
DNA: TGTGCCAGCAGCCCCGACAGGCTTAACTATGGCTACACCTTC